This TCR beta chain was sequenced in a study of cytomegalovirus exposure and HLA in healthy donors. Study-level findings and limits: A later analysis revealed that TCR association rates differed between HLA loci, peaking at DRB1 and bottoming out at HLA-C.

The PCR was carried out with 60 Vbeta primers and 13 Jbeta primers. Produced via immunoSEQ multiplex PCR; TCRdb's table is partial and in-frame only. The profile shows some 200,000 clones, approximately 78% of them singletons. Looked up from germline, CDR1 is MNHEY and CDR2 is SMNVEV (reference sequence). The V and J ends lost 5 bases and 5 bases respectively, with 12 bases between them. The CDR3 extends over 13 amino acids. This clone came up once. Its antigen is still unknown. The TCR originated in a woman younger than 30 in good health and CMV-seronegative. Sequencing input: PBMCs. The chain links TRBV27 to TRBJ1-1; no clear D. The CDR3 DNA follows: TGTGCCAGCAGTACCTCGACCGGGACTGAAGCTTTCTTT. Amino acid sequence: CASSTSTGTEAFF.